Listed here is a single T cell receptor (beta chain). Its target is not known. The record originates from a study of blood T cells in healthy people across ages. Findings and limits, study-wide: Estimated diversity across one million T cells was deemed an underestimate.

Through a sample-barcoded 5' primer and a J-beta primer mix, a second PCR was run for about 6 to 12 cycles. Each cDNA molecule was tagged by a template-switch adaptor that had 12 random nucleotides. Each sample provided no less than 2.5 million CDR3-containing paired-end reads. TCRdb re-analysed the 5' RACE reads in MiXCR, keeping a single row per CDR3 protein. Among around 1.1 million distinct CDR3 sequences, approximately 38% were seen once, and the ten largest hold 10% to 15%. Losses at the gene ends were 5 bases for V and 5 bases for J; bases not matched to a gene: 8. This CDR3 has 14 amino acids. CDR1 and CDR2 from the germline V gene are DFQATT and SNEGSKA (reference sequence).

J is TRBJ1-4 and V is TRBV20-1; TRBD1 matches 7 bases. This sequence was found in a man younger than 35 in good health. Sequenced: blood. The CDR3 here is CSAAPGTANEKLFF. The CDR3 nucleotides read TGCAGTGCTGCCCCCGGGACAGCAAATGAAAAACTGTTTTTT.